The rows below give T cell receptor beta chains drawn from one sample of a study of OX40 agonist ivuxolimab in advanced cancers. Assay used: immunoSEQ multiplex PCR; TCRdb lists only in-frame clones, some missing. The sample has over 40,000 clones, approximately 83% seen once. The sequencing here drew on CD4+ or CD8+ T cells sorted from blood, taken in a trial of the OX40 agonist ivuxolimab. The receptors were sampled from an adult with an advanced solid tumor such as melanoma, head and neck, liver or kidney cancer. Both conserved end residues are trimmed from each CDR3. Each record gives: V gene, CDR3 protein.

TRBV2	ASRWTGDNQPQH
TRBV7-9	ASSLHSGTVNEQF
TRBV18	ASSPHSGASSYNEQF
TRBV11-2	ASSSYVLCT
TRBV7-2	ASSRDRGRGNEQF
TRBV14	ASSPLGGTAAVVTQY
TRBV10-3	AISESNQPQH
TRBV4-1	ASSLTGTANTEAF
TRBV7-2	ASSTGWDGAYEQY
TRBV23-1	ASRILRASNEQF
TRBV10-3	AISNLGSGGASYEQY
TRBV7-2	ASSFQGWNTIY
TRBV5-1	ASSLEGQTNTGELF
TRBV19	ASSATPLSGELF
TRBV19	ASSAHRGGETQY
TRBV6-4	ASNSTSGGAWYNEQF
TRBV27	ASSLKKQGFSGANVLT
TRBV7-9	ASSRAGEQY
TRBV6-5	ASSYPGSRGGGYT
TRBV6-1	ASSGGDRSGGYT
TRBV4-1	ASSQEVAGVAYNEQF
TRBV19	ASGIDRGEPGGYNSPLH
TRBV19	ASSSSGRYGYT
TRBV6-5	ASGRTGFTYEQY
TRBV5-1	ASSLDENQPQH
TRBV18	ASSGKGWGSSYEQY